This TCR beta chain was sequenced during a study of T cell changes during pregnancy in multiple sclerosis. Trimming at V came to 7 bases and at J to 5 bases, leaving 4 bases not matched to a gene. This CDR3 has 12 amino acids. Libraries were prepared by immunoSEQ multiplex PCR; TCRdb keeps only in-frame clonotypes and omits some of them. The sample lists tens of thousands of clones, about 91% occurring once. Material: CD8+ T cells from peripheral blood mononuclear cells, obtained in the second trimester of pregnancy. The clonotype was recovered from a female donor with multiple sclerosis, enrolled in a pregnancy study. This rearrangement joins TRBV23-1 to TRBJ2-7, with 8 bases that match TRBD2. TRBV23-1 is annotated as an ORF whose role is uncertain. In DNA form, the CDR3 reads TGCGCCAGCATGCGGGAGGCCGACGAGCAGTACTTC. Residues: CASMREADEQYF.